What follows are 12 T cell receptor beta chains derived from one specimen sequenced in a study of T cells in Graves' hyperthyroidism and ophthalmopathy. Amplified TCR beta CDR3 regions came from RNA transcripts. The TCR CDR3 first-round RT-PCR relied on the HTBI primer set. TCRdb used MiXCR to reprocess the multiplex PCR reads, holding one entry per CDR3 protein. The table includes about 840,000 distinct CDR3 sequences, around 38% detected once. Sequencing input: blood. The source is a man aged 18 to 29 with Graves' hyperthyroidism.

This clonotype was found a few times. The chain couples TRBV7-9 to TRBJ2-7; a possible D gene is TRBD1 (5 bases). Germline V gene lookup returns CDR1 SEHNR and CDR2 FQNEAQ (reference sequence). CDR3 length equals 13 residues. V lost 1 base to trimming and J lost 9 bases, with 13 bases between them. The CDR3 sequence: CASSLERGSGQYF. The CDR3 DNA reads as TGTGCCAGCAGCTTAGAAAGGGGTTCGGGGCAGTACTTC. The whole variable domain, remainder taken from reference TRBV7-9 and TRBJ2-7, is DTGVSQNPRHKITKRGQNVTFRCDPISEHNRLYWYRQTLGQGPEFLTYFQNEAQLEKSRLLSDRFSAERPKGSFSTLEIQRTEQGDSAMYLCASSLERGSGQYFGPGTRLTVT.

The V and J genes are TRBV5-1 and TRBJ2-7, with 8 positions matching TRBD1. V shed 4 bases and J 5 bases; nucleotides not matched to a gene: 11. Germline V gives CDR1 SGHRS, CDR2 YFSETQ. The CDR3 spans 15 residues. In nucleotides, the CDR3 is TGCGCCAGCAGCCCTCGGGACAGGCCGTCTGACGAGCAGTACTTC. Translation: CASSPRDRPSDEQYF.

This clonotype appeared many times. This chain joins TRBV5-1 and TRBJ1-2, with 7 bases that match TRBD1. CDR3 size: 15 residues. The ends lost 0 bases at V and 4 bases at J; junction bases unmatched: 6. CDR1 and CDR2 from the germline V gene are SGHRS and YFSETQ. The CDR3 region has the DNA TGCGCCAGCAGCTTGGAGGGGGCCGGTCCCTATGGCTACACCTTC. Encoded protein: CASSLEGAGPYGYTF.

This clonotype was seen at least ten times. The chain has TRBV7-8 and TRBJ1-6; D remains unclear. CDR3 size: 13 residues. V lost 2 bases to trimming and J lost 15 bases, with 14 bases between them. From germline, CDR1 is SGHVS and CDR2 FQNEAQ. CDR3 DNA sequence: TGTGCCAGCAGCTTATATACAGCGGAGAACCTCCACTTT. Amino acid sequence: CASSLYTAENLHF.

This clonotype appeared a few times. The genes are TRBV9 and TRBJ1-2; tentatively, D is TRBD1 (5 bases). Germline V gives CDR1 SGDLS, CDR2 YYNGEE. The CDR3 extends over 14 amino acids. The V end lost 5 bases, the J end lost 4 bases, and 15 bases lay between the germline ends. CDR3 sequence: CASRLLDSFYGYTF. The CDR3 DNA reads as TGTGCCAGCAGACTATTAGACAGCTTCTATGGCTACACCTTC.

The chain couples TRBV6-1 to TRBJ2-7, with a possible D match to TRBD1 (6 bases). Trimming took off 6 bases at V and 2 bases at J, with 11 bases between the two ends. CDR1 and CDR2 (germline): MNHNS, SASEGT. CDR3 length equals 13 residues. CDR3 coding DNA: TGTGCCAGCAGAAGGGGACAAGCCTACGAGCAGTACTTC. This codes for CASRRGQAYEQYF.

V and J are TRBV20-1 and TRBJ2-7; possibly TRBD1 for D (5 bases). Trimming pared 0 bases from V and 3 bases from J, leaving 9 bases between. The CDR3 loop spans 13 amino acids. Per the germline V gene, CDR1 is DFQATT and CDR2 is SNEGSKA (reference sequence). The CDR3 is CSARDQGLYEQYF. The CDR3 nucleotides read TGCAGTGCTAGAGATCAGGGCCTCTACGAGCAGTACTTC.

Remarks on this clonotype: A single base separates this from a much larger clone, so it may be a read error. The chain carries TRBV9 and TRBJ1-4; D gene ambiguous. This CDR3 is 14 amino acids long. With 0 bases removed from V and 11 bases from J, the gap between germline ends came to 14 bases. From germline, CDR1 is SGDLS and CDR2 YYNGEE. DNA of the CDR3: TGTGCCAGCAGCGTAGACGGCCGAGGTGATAAACTGTTTTTT. It translates to CASSVDGRGDKLFF.

There are a few counts of this clonotype. V and J are TRBV5-1 and TRBJ2-5; 8 nucleotides line up with TRBD1. J gave up 1 base and V 4 bases, and 9 bases lay outside the gene matches. This CDR3 comprises 16 residues. Germline lookup yields CDR1 SGHRS and CDR2 YFSETQ. CDR3 protein: CASSPGTGAGQETQYF. In DNA, the CDR3 is TGCGCCAGCAGCCCTGGGACAGGCGCAGGCCAAGAGACCCAGTACTTC.

The chain carries TRBV7-8 and TRBJ2-5, with D perhaps TRBD1 or TRBD2 (5 bases each). Trimming removed 5 bases at V and 5 bases at J, with 15 bases between. Germline values: CDR1 SGHVS, CDR2 FQNEAQ. This CDR3 spans 14 amino acids. The CDR3 nucleotides are TGTGCCAGCAGCGAGTCGGGCTGGGGGGAGACCCAGTACTTC. Translating gives CASSESGWGETQYF.

The V call is TRBV12-3 or TRBV12-4, the J call TRBJ2-5; D possibly corresponds to TRBD2 (5 bases). V gave up 6 bases and J gave up 7 bases, with 18 bases separating them. This CDR3 is 14 amino acids long. The CDR3 loop is CASRLGGPSGTQYF. The CDR3 DNA follows: TGTGCCAGCAGACTAGGTGGACCCTCGGGGACCCAGTACTTC.

This chain joins TRBV4-2 and TRBJ1-5, with D uncertain. V lost 0 bases to trimming and J lost 1 base, with 7 bases between them. CDR3 length: 15 residues. The germline V gene has CDR1 LGHNA and CDR2 YNFKEQ. CDR3 in amino acids: CASSQDGASNQPQHF. The CDR3 nucleotides read TGTGCCAGCAGCCAAGATGGAGCGAGCAATCAGCCCCAGCATTTT.